The clone carrying this T cell receptor beta chain was observed many times. Its antigen is unknown. TCRdb called the reads again in MiXCR, with one record for every CDR3 protein. The sample includes around 280,000 distinct CDR3 sequences, around 10% of them seen just once. The data are from a study of T cell repertoires in cytomegalovirus infection. About the research overall: CMV infection and matching HLA type were both indicated by public TCR beta signatures.

The study's findings and limits: HLA-C-restricted CMV clonotypes gave the most frequent clonotype in two of eight donors.

Germline CDR1 is SGHVS and CDR2 is FQNEAQ. This CDR3 has 12 amino acids. Trimming left V 7 bases short and J 5 bases short, with 10 bases between. The chain employs TRBV7-8 and TRBJ2-3; no clear D. This receptor was obtained from a human donor in good health (CMV status not recorded). Some clones in this sample may be carry-over from other donors' samples. The sequenced sample was PBMCs. The CDR3 bases are TGTGCCAGCACCCACGTCTTAGATACGCAGTATTTT. Its protein product is CASTHVLDTQYF.